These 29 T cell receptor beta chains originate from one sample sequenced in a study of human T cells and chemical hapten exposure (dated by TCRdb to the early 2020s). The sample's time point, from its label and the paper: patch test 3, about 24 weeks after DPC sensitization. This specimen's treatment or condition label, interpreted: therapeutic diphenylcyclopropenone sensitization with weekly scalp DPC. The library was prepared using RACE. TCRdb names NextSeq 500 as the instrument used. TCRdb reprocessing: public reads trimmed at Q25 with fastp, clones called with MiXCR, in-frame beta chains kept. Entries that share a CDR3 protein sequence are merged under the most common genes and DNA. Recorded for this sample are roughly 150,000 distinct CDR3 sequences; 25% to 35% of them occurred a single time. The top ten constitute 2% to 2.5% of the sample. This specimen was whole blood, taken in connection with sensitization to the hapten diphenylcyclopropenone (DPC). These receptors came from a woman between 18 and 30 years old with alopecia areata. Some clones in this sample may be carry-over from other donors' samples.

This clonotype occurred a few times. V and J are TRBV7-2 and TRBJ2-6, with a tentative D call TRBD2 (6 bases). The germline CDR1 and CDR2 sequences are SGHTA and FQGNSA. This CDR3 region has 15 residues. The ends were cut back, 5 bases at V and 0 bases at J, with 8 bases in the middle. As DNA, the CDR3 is TGTGCCAGCAGCACAGCGGGCTCTGGGGCCAACGTCCTGACTTTC. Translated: CASSTAGSGANVLTF.

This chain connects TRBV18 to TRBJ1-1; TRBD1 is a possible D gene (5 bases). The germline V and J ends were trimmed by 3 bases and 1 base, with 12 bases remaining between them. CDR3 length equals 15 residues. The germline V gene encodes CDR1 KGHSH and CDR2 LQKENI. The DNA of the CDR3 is TGTGCCAGCTCACCTAGTGCGACAGCGAACACTGAAGCTTTCTTT. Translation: CASSPSATANTEAFF.

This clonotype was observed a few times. The CDR3 loop is CASSWGDRITTEAFF. The CDR3 DNA reads TGTGCCAGCAGCTGGGGGGACAGGATCACCACTGAAGCTTTCTTT. The genes are TRBV7-2 and TRBJ1-1, with 8 bases that match TRBD1. The CDR3 loop spans 15 amino acids. CDR1 SGHTA and CDR2 FQGNSA come from the germline V gene. Trimming took 4 bases from V and 4 from J; bases not matched to a gene: 8.

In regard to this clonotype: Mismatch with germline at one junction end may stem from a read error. CDR3 loop: CASSPSTQICF. CDR3 in DNA: TGTGCCAGCAGTCCGTCAACACAGATCTGCTTC. V and J are TRBV27 and TRBJ2-7; D is undetermined. There are 11 residues in the CDR3. Germline V gene sequence: CDR1 MNHEY, CDR2 SMNVEV (reference sequence).

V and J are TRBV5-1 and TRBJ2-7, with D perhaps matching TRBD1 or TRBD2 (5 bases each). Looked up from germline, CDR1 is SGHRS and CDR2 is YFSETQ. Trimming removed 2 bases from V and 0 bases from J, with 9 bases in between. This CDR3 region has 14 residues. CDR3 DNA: TGCGCCAGCAGCTTCGAGGGGACCTCCTACGAGCAGTACTTC. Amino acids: CASSFEGTSYEQYF. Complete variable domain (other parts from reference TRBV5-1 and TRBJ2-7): KAGVTQTPRYLIKTRGQQVTLSCSPISGHRSVSWYQQTPGQGLQFLFEYFSETQRNKGNFPGRFSGRQFSNSRSEMNVSTLELGDSALYLCASSFEGTSYEQYFGPGTRLTVT.

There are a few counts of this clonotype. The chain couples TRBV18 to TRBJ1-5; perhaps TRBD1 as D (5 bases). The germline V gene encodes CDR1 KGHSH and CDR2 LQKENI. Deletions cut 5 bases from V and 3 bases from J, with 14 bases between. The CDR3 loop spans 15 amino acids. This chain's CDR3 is CASSVTGVHNQPQHF. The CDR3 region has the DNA TGTGCCAGCTCAGTTACAGGAGTCCACAATCAGCCCCAGCATTTT. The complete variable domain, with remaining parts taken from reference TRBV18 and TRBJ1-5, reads NAGVMQNPRHLVRRRGQEARLRCSPMKGHSHVYWYRQLPEEGLKFMVYLQKENIIDESGMPKERFSAEFPKEGPSILRIQQVVRGDSAAYFCASSVTGVHNQPQHFGDGTRLSIL.

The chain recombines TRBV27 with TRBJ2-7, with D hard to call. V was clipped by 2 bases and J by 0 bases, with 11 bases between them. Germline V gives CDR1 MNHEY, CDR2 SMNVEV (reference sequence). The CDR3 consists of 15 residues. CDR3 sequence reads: CASSLAGVSSYEQYF. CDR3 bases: TGTGCCAGCAGTTTAGCAGGCGTTAGCTCCTACGAGCAGTACTTC.

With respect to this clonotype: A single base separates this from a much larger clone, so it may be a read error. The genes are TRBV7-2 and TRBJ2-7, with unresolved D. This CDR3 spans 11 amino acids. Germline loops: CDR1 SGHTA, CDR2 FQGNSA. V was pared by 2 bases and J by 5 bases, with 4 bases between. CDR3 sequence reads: CASSLRNEQYF. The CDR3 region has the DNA TGTGCCAGCAGCTTACGGAACGAGCAGTACTTC.

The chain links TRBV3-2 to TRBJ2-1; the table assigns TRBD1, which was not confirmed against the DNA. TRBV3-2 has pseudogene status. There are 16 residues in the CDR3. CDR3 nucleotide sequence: TGTGCCAGCAGCGAATTAGACAGCAGCTCCTACAATGAGCAGTTCTTC. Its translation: CASSELDSSSYNEQFF.

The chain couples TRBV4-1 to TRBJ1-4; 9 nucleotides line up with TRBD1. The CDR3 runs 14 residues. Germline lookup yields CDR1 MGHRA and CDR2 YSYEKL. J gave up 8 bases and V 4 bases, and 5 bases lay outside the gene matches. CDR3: CASSPGQGKEKLFF. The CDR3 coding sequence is TGCGCCAGCAGCCCAGGACAGGGGAAGGAAAAACTGTTTTTT.

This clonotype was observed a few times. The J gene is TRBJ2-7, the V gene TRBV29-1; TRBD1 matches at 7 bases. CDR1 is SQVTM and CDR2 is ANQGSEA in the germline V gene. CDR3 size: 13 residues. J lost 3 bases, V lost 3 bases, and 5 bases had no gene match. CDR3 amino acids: CSVEVGQFYEQYF. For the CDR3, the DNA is TGCAGCGTTGAGGTGGGACAGTTCTACGAGCAGTACTTC.

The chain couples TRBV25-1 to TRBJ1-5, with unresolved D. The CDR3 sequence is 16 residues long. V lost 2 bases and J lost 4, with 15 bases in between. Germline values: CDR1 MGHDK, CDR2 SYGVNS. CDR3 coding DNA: TGTGCCAGCAGTGAACGATCCAGCGGGGAAAATCAGCCCCAGCATTTT. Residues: CASSERSSGENQPQHF.

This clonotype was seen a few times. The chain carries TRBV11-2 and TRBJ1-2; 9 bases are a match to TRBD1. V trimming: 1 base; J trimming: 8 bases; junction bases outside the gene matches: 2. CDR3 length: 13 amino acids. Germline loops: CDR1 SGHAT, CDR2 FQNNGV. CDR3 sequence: CASSLGTGDGYTF. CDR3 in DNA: TGTGCCAGCAGCTTAGGGACAGGGGACGGCTACACCTTC.

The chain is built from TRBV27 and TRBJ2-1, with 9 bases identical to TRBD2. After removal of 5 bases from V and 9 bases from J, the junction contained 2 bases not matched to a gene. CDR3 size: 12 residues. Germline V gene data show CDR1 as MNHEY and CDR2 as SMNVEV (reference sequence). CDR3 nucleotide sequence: TGTGCCAGCAGTCCGACTAGCGGTGAGCAGTTCTTC. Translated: CASSPTSGEQFF.

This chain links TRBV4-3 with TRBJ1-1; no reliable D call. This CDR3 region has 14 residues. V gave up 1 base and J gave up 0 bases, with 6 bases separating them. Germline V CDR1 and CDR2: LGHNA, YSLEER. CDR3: CASSQARMNTEAFF. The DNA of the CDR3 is TGCGCCAGCAGCCAAGCACGAATGAACACTGAAGCTTTCTTT.

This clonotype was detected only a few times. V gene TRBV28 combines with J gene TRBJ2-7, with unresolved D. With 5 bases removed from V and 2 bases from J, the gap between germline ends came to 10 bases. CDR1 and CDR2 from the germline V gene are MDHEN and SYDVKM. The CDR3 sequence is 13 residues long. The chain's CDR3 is CASSPLVPYEQYF. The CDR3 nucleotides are TGTGCCAGCAGTCCGTTGGTTCCCTACGAGCAGTACTTC. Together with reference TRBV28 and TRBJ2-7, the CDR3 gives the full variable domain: DVKVTQSSRYLVKRTGEKVFLECVQDMDHENMFWYRQDPGLGLRLIYFSYDVKMKEKGDIPEGYSVSREKKERFSLILESASTNQTSMYLCASSPLVPYEQYFGPGTRLTVT.

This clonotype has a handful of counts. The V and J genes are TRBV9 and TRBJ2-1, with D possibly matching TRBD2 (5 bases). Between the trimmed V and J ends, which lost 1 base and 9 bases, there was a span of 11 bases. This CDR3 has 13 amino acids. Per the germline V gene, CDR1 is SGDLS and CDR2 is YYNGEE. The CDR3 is CASSVTTRSEQFF. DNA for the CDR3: TGTGCCAGCAGCGTAACTACTAGGTCTGAGCAGTTCTTC.

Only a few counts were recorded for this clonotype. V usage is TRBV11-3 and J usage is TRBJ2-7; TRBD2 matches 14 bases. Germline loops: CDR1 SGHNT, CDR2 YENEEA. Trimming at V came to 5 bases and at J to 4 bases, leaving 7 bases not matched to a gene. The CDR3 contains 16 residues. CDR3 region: CASSPAGTSGRYEQYF. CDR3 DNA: TGTGCCAGCAGCCCCGCCGGGACTAGCGGGAGATACGAGCAGTACTTC.

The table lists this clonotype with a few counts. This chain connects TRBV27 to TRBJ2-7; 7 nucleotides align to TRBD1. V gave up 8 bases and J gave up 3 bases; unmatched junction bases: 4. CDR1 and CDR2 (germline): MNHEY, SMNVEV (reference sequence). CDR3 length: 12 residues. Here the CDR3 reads CASWTGFYEQYF. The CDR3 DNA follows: TGTGCCAGCTGGACAGGATTCTACGAGCAGTACTTC.

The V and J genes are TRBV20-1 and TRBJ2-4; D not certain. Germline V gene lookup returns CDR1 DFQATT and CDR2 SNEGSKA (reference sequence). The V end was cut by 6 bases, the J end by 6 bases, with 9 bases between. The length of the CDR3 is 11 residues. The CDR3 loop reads CSADALNIQYF. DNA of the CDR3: TGCAGTGCGGACGCCTTAAACATTCAGTACTTC.

CDR3 sequence (DNA): TGTGCCAGCCAACCCTCGGACAGGGGGCGGGGTGGCTACACCTTC. This sequence encodes CASQPSDRGRGGYTF. The rearrangement uses TRBV27 and TRBJ1-2; 11 bases map to TRBD1. The V gene's germline CDR1 is MNHEY and CDR2 SMNVEV (reference sequence). Unmatched junction bases numbered 12, after V lost 8 bases and J lost 7 bases. CDR3 size: 15 residues.

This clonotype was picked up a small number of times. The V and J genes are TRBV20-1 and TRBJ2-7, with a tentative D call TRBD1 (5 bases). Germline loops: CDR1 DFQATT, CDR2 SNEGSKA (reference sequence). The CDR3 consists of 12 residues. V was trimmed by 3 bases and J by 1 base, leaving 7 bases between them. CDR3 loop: CSARDISYEQYF. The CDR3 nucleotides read TGCAGTGCTAGGGACATTTCCTACGAGCAGTACTTC.

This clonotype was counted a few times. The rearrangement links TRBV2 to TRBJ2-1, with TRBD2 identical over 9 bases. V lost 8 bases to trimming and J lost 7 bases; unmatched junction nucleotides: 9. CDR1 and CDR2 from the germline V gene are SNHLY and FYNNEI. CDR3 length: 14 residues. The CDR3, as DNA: TGTGCCAGCCTAGCGGGGACCAATTGGAATGAGCAGTTCTTC. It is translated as CASLAGTNWNEQFF.

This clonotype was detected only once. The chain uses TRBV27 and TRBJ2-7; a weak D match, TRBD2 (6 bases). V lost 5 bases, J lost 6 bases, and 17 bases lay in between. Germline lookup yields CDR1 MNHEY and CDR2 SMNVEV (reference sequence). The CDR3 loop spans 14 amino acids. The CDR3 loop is CASSPSGRYREQYF. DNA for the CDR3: TGTGCCAGCAGTCCCTCGGGGAGGTACCGCGAGCAGTACTTC.

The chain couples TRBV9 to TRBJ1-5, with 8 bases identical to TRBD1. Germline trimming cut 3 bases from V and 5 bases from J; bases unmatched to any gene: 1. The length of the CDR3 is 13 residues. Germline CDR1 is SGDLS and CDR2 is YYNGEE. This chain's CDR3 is CASSETGDQPQHF. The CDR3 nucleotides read TGTGCCAGCAGCGAGACAGGGGATCAGCCCCAGCATTTT.

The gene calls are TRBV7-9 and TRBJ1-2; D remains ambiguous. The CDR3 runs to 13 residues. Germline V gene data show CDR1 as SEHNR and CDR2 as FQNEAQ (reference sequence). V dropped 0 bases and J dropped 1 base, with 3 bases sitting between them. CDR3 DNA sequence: TGTGCCAGCAGCTTAGCCAGTAACTATGGCTACACCTTC. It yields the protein CASSLASNYGYTF. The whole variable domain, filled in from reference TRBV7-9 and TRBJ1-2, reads DTGVSQNPRHKITKRGQNVTFRCDPISEHNRLYWYRQTLGQGPEFLTYFQNEAQLEKSRLLSDRFSAERPKGSFSTLEIQRTEQGDSAMYLCASSLASNYGYTFGSGTRLTVV.

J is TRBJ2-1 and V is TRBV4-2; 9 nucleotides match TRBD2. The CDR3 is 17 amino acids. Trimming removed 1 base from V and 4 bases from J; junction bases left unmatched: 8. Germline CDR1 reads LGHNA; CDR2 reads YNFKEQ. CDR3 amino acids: CASSQGRREGPYNEQFF. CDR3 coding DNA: TGTGCCAGCAGCCAAGGGCGGCGGGAGGGCCCATACAATGAGCAGTTCTTC.

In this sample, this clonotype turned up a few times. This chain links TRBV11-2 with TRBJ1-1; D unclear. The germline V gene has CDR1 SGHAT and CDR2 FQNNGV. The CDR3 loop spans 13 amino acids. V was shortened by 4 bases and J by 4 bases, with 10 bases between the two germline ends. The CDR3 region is CASSSPWVTEAFF. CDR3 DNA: TGTGCCAGCAGCTCTCCTTGGGTCACTGAAGCTTTCTTT.

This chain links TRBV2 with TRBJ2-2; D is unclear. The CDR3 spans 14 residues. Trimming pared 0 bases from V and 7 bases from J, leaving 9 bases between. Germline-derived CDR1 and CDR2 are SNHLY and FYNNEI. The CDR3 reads CASSEAQWGGELFF. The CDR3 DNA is TGTGCCAGCAGTGAAGCGCAATGGGGCGGGGAGCTGTTTTTT.